This TCR beta chain was sequenced in a study of blood T cell repertoires in COVID-19. Study-wide background: The samples span acute and convalescent COVID-19 from the United States, Italy and Spain. The cDNA or gDNA used as material had been derived from T cells, B-cell-depleted T cells, or PBMCs.

The authors' processing: Using reference gene primer amplification, nucleated cell counts were estimated. Produced via immunoSEQ multiplex PCR; TCRdb's table is partial and in-frame only. For V, J and clone size, that table is used; D and trimming come from the DNA. This table has about 140,000 clones, around nine tenths appearing once. Unmatched junction bases numbered 4, after V lost 4 bases and J lost 4 bases. The length of the CDR3 is 15 residues. Germline loops: CDR1 LNHDA, CDR2 SQIVND (reference sequence). The receptor was derived from a man in his 60s with active or convalescent COVID-19. Material: peripheral blood. This sequence joins TRBV19 and TRBJ2-7, with TRBD2 identical over 13 bases. The CDR3 region has the DNA TGTGCCAGTAGTACTCCGGGACTAGCGGGATACGAGCAGTACTTC. Protein sequence: CASSTPGLAGYEQYF.